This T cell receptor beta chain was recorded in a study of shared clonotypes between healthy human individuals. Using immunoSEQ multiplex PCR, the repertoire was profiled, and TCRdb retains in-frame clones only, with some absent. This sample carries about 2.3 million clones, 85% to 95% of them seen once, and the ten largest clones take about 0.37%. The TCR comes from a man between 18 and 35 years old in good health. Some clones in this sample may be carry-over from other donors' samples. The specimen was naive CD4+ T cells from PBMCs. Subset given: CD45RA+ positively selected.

The CDR3 loop is CASSRRDRGREQYF. In DNA, the CDR3 is TGTGCCAGCAGTCGGCGGGACAGGGGGCGCGAGCAGTACTTC. The rearrangement uses TRBV27 and TRBJ2-7, with 12 bases identical to TRBD1. The trim removed 5 bases at V and 6 bases at J, leaving 5 bases unmatched. This CDR3 region has 14 residues. Germline assignment: CDR1 MNHEY and CDR2 SMNVEV (reference sequence).